Sequencing of this TCR beta chain was carried out in a study of blood T cells in healthy people across ages. The germline CDR1 and CDR2 sequences are SGHTA and FQGNSA. V was clipped by 5 bases and J by 8 bases, with 15 bases between them. There are 14 residues in the CDR3. Isolating PBMCs gave at least 6.5 million of these cells per sample. Primed by a sample-barcoded 5' primer and a J-beta primer mix, a second PCR proceeded for about 6 to 12 cycles. TCRdb analysed the 5' RACE reads with MiXCR anew, one entry per CDR3 protein. In the table there are around 500,000 distinct CDR3 sequences, about a quarter of which are singletons. The sample holds a few counts of this clonotype. The same sample was also studied in work on T cells of mothers and their children.

What was sequenced was blood. The TCR was taken from a boy aged 2-15 years in good health. The J gene is TRBJ2-2, the V gene TRBV7-2, with a tentative D call TRBD2 (5 bases). The DNA of the CDR3 is TGTGCCAGCAGCCCCCAGTTCGGGGAAGGGGAGCTGTTTTTT. The encoded protein is CASSPQFGEGELFF.